Below, 24 T cell receptor beta chains from the same sample are listed, as sequenced in a study of CD8 T cells in ankylosing spondylitis. TCRdb called the 5' RACE reads again in MiXCR, with one record for every CDR3 protein. Among about 240,000 distinct CDR3 sequences listed, roughly a tenth were seen once. Sequencing used blood, either unsorted or a sorted T cell fraction (not recorded which). The receptors stem from a male donor with ankylosing spondylitis or in good health (not recorded which).

This clonotype was observed many times. This chain uses TRBV5-1 with TRBJ1-2, with D unresolved. The CDR3 runs 16 residues. Between the trimmed V and J ends, which lost 3 bases and 7 bases, there was a span of 22 bases. From germline, CDR1 is SGHRS and CDR2 YFSETQ. The CDR3 is CASSSESGSRMGGYTF. CDR3 coding DNA: TGCGCCAGCAGCTCAGAAAGCGGGTCCCGCATGGGTGGCTACACCTTC.

This clonotype showed up many times. The genes are TRBV3-1 and TRBJ2-5; D ambiguous. V gave up 0 bases and J gave up 2 bases, with 10 bases separating them. This CDR3 region has 15 residues. Germline-derived CDR1 and CDR2 are LGHDT and YNNKEL (reference sequence). CDR3 loop: CASSQDGQLQETQYF. CDR3 nucleotide sequence: TGTGCCAGCAGCCAAGATGGGCAGCTTCAAGAGACCCAGTACTTC.

This chain connects TRBV6-6 to TRBJ1-4; D ambiguous. The CDR3 has 13 amino acids. The ends were cut back, 5 bases at V and 7 bases at J, with 11 bases in the middle. The germline V gene has CDR1 MNHNY and CDR2 SVGAGI (reference sequence). The CDR3 DNA is TGTGCCAGCAGTCTCAGGTTTAGTGAAAAACTGTTTTTT. Encoded protein: CASSLRFSEKLFF.

This clonotype was seen at least ten times. The rearrangement links TRBV12-3 or TRBV12-4 to TRBJ2-2; 8 nucleotides align to TRBD2. V lost 4 bases and J lost 6; bases outside the gene matches: 7. This CDR3 is 15 amino acids long. DNA of the CDR3: TGTGCCAGCAGTTCAGCGGGGGAGGAGGCCGGGGAGCTGTTTTTT. Protein sequence: CASSSAGEEAGELFF.

This sequence joins TRBV27 and TRBJ2-2; 8 bases are a match to TRBD1. CDR1 is MNHEY and CDR2 is SMNVEV in the germline V gene (reference sequence). V shed 0 bases, J shed 7 bases, and the junction held 7 bases outside the gene matches. The CDR3 contains 16 residues. In DNA form, the CDR3 reads TGTGCCAGCAGTTTATCCCCAGGGGGCGGGATCGGGGAGCTGTTTTTT. It yields the protein CASSLSPGGGIGELFF.

The rearrangement links TRBV29-1 to TRBJ2-7; D may be TRBD1 (6 bases). The ends were cut back, 6 bases at V and 3 bases at J, with 9 bases in the middle. This CDR3 spans 11 amino acids. Germline CDR1 is SQVTM and CDR2 is ANQGSEA. As DNA, the CDR3 is TGCAGCGTCGGGACAAACTACGAGCAGTACTTC. As protein: CSVGTNYEQYF.

This clonotype occurred many times. The chain uses TRBV6-1 and TRBJ1-1; D is perhaps TRBD1 (5 bases). V lost 10 bases and J 5 bases, leaving 17 bases between the germline ends. Germline V gives CDR1 MNHNS, CDR2 SASEGT. CDR3 length: 13 amino acids. The CDR3 region is CATRWGGGTEAFF. The DNA of the CDR3 is TGTGCCACCCGGTGGGGGGGTGGTACTGAAGCTTTCTTT.

The gene calls are TRBV6-5 and TRBJ2-5, with D unclear. V was pared by 2 bases and J by 4 bases, with 5 bases between. The germline V gene encodes CDR1 MNHEY and CDR2 SVGAGI. The CDR3 is made up of 12 amino acids. The CDR3 sequence is CASSYPRETQYF. The CDR3 DNA reads as TGTGCCAGCAGTTACCCTAGAGAGACCCAGTACTTC.

At least ten counts were recorded for this clonotype. This rearrangement joins TRBV5-1 to TRBJ1-1; D call uncertain. Germline V gives CDR1 SGHRS, CDR2 YFSETQ. The CDR3 runs 16 residues. V lost 0 bases, J lost 0 bases, and 12 bases lay in between. CDR3 sequence reads: CASSLAASSMNTEAFF. The CDR3 DNA sequence: TGCGCCAGCAGCTTGGCCGCCAGCAGCATGAACACTGAAGCTTTCTTT.

This clonotype was detected many times. V gene TRBV6-5 combines with J gene TRBJ2-7, with TRBD2 matching over 9 bases. Per germline, CDR1 MNHEY and CDR2 SVGAGI. This CDR3 is 15 amino acids long. Trimming took 3 bases from V and 4 from J; bases not matched to a gene: 7. In DNA, the CDR3 is TGTGCCAGCAGTTATTCAGCGGGGGGACCATACGAGCAGTACTTC. This gives the protein CASSYSAGGPYEQYF.

This clonotype was seen at least ten times. The gene calls are TRBV6-1 and TRBJ2-1; no definite D call. V was shortened by 7 bases and J by 10 bases, with 20 bases between the two germline ends. The CDR3 has 14 residues. Per the germline V gene, CDR1 is MNHNS and CDR2 is SASEGT. Written as DNA, the CDR3 is TGTGCCAGCAATCCGGATACTATCTACTCCGAGCAGTTCTTC. Translated: CASNPDTIYSEQFF.

In its sample, this clonotype was seen a few times. The chain uses TRBV7-2 and TRBJ1-3; D call uncertain. V was pared by 1 base and J by 0 bases, with 10 bases between. The CDR3 contains 16 residues. Germline-derived CDR1 and CDR2 are SGHTA and FQGNSA. The CDR3 loop reads CASSLGVGRSGNTIYF. DNA of the CDR3: TGTGCCAGCAGCTTAGGAGTAGGGCGCTCTGGAAACACCATATATTTT.

In this sample, this clonotype turned up many times. V gene TRBV12-3 or TRBV12-4 combines with J gene TRBJ2-3, with 10 bases matching TRBD2. Trimming at V came to 4 bases and at J to 6 bases, leaving 4 bases not matched to a gene. The CDR3 is made up of 14 amino acids. The DNA for the CDR3 is TGTGCCAGCAGTTCACTAGCGGGATATGATACGCAGTATTTT. Translated, it gives CASSSLAGYDTQYF.

V and J are TRBV11-2 and TRBJ2-7; TRBD1 agrees at 9 bases. The CDR3 contains 18 residues. V gave up 6 bases and J gave up 1 base; unmatched junction bases: 16. The germline V gene encodes CDR1 SGHAT and CDR2 FQNNGV. DNA for the CDR3: TGTGCCAGCAGTTCCACCGGGACAGGGCTTTATGGGTCCTACGAGCAGTACTTC. Amino acids: CASSSTGTGLYGSYEQYF.

This chain joins TRBV12-3 or TRBV12-4 and TRBJ2-1, with 9 bases that match TRBD2. This CDR3 spans 14 amino acids. Trimming took 4 bases from V and 7 from J; bases not matched to a gene: 5. CDR3 sequence: CASSSAGGRNEQFF. The CDR3 DNA reads as TGTGCCAGCAGTTCAGCGGGGGGCCGAAATGAGCAGTTCTTC.

The rearrangement joins TRBV9 to TRBJ2-7; TRBD2 agrees at 12 bases. The ends lost 0 bases at V and 5 bases at J; junction bases unmatched: 9. The CDR3 is made up of 17 amino acids. Germline assignment: CDR1 SGDLS and CDR2 YYNGEE. The CDR3 nucleotides are TGTGCCAGCAGCGTAGGGGGCGGGACTAGCGGGTCCCACGAGCAGTACTTC. Amino acid sequence: CASSVGGGTSGSHEQYF.

The V gene is TRBV5-1, the J gene TRBJ2-1; D call uncertain. The germline V gene has CDR1 SGHRS and CDR2 YFSETQ. The CDR3 covers 11 residues. V lost 4 bases to trimming and J lost 8 bases, with 7 bases between them. CDR3 sequence reads: CASSTWDEQFF. CDR3 DNA sequence: TGCGCCAGCAGCACCTGGGATGAGCAGTTCTTC.

This clonotype has a count of ten or more. V is TRBV20-1 and J is TRBJ2-7, with 11 bases fitting TRBD2. The CDR3 spans 13 residues. The trim removed 7 bases at V and 6 bases at J, leaving 8 bases unmatched. The germline V gene encodes CDR1 DFQATT and CDR2 SNEGSKA (reference sequence). The CDR3 sequence: CSGLTSGDAEQYF. The DNA for the CDR3 is TGCAGTGGCCTGACTAGCGGGGATGCCGAGCAGTACTTC.

The sample holds many counts of this clonotype. CDR3 nucleotides: TGCGCCAGCAGCGGCACCTTAAGCTCCTATAATTCACCCCTCCACTTT. Translated: CASSGTLSSYNSPLHF. This rearrangement joins TRBV4-1 to TRBJ1-6, with unresolved D. Germline CDR1 and CDR2: MGHRA and YSYEKL. V shed 5 bases and J shed 0 bases, with 11 bases lying between them. The CDR3 sequence is 16 residues long.

At least ten counts were recorded for this clonotype. The chain couples TRBV12-3 or TRBV12-4 to TRBJ1-1; possible D gene TRBD1, 5 bases. Trimming took 3 bases from V and 4 from J, leaving 12 bases between them. This CDR3 region has 14 residues. The CDR3 DNA sequence: TGTGCCAGCAGTTTGGGTGGGGGGAGCACTGAAGCTTTCTTT. Amino acids: CASSLGGGSTEAFF.

This clonotype was counted ten times or more. J is TRBJ2-1 and V is TRBV7-2; TRBD1 aligns across 8 bases. The CDR3 sequence is 13 residues long. CDR1 is SGHTA, CDR2 FQGNSA, per germline. The V segment lost 8 bases and the J segment 7 bases; nucleotides outside the gene matches: 7. For the CDR3, the DNA is TGTGCCAGCGAGGACAGGGTCGGGAATGAGCAGTTCTTC. Translating gives CASEDRVGNEQFF. The whole variable domain, filled in from reference TRBV7-2 and TRBJ2-1, reads GAGVSQSPSNKVTEKGKDVELRCDPISGHTALYWYRQSLGQGLEFLIYFQGNSAPDKSGLPSDRFSAERTGGSVSTLTIQRTQQEDSAVYLCASEDRVGNEQFFGPGTRLTVL.

This clonotype was seen a handful of times. This chain connects TRBV7-9 to TRBJ1-5; D possibly corresponds to TRBD1 (6 bases). Trimming left V 1 base short and J 3 bases short, with 16 bases between. Per germline, CDR1 SEHNR and CDR2 FQNEAQ (reference sequence). The CDR3 consists of 17 residues. CDR3 amino acids: CASSLGGTGNLNQPQHF. In DNA form, the CDR3 reads TGTGCCAGCAGCTTAGGGGGCACAGGGAACCTCAATCAGCCCCAGCATTTT.

This clonotype has only a few counts. This chain links TRBV18 with TRBJ1-2; a possible D gene is TRBD1 (6 bases). Germline V gene sequence: CDR1 KGHSH, CDR2 LQKENI. This CDR3 is built from 13 residues. Trimming left V 6 bases short and J 6 bases short, with 14 bases between. The CDR3 loop is CASSPGTRNGYTF. Written as DNA, the CDR3 is TGTGCCAGCTCTCCCGGGACACGGAATGGCTACACCTTC.

This clonotype has a count of ten or more. The rearrangement joins TRBV9 to TRBJ2-7; TRBD1 agrees at 7 bases. V dropped 0 bases and J dropped 2; count of bases not matched to a gene: 5. Per germline, CDR1 SGDLS and CDR2 YYNGEE. This CDR3 spans 15 amino acids. CDR3 residues: CASSVGTGRTYEQYF. CDR3 nucleotide sequence: TGTGCCAGCAGCGTAGGGACAGGTCGAACCTACGAGCAGTACTTC.